Sequencing of this T cell receptor beta chain was carried out in a study of vaccination effects on CD4 cells after COVID-19. This table comes from immunoSEQ multiplex PCR, and its TCRdb copy is limited to in-frame clones, with some not included. The sample carries roughly 27,000 clones, 65% to 75% recorded once. Under the ViraFEST assay, PBMC were stimulated with viral peptide pools so that antigen-specific CD4+ T cells expanded. Sequencing was performed afterwards. The culture ran for approximately 10 days, and then CD4+ T cells were isolated. From March to December 2020, the person had a SARS-CoV-2 infection that was confirmed by PCR. As concerns this clone: What it binds is unknown.

The CDR3 sequence is 19 residues long. Germline V gene sequence: CDR1 LGHDT, CDR2 YNNKEL (reference sequence). Trimming cost V 4 bases and J 4 bases, with 26 bases left between them. Study-level findings and limits: Only a few convalescent patients and no early post-infection timepoints featured in the study.

The chain recombines TRBV3-1 (or the pseudogene TRBV3-2) with TRBJ2-1; D possibly corresponds to TRBD1 (6 bases). This clonotype originated in a human donor who had a prior SARS-CoV-2 infection. The starting material was CD4+ T cells from PBMCs cultured with SARS-CoV-2 spike peptides, obtained before COVID-19 vaccination. CDR3 sequence: CASSPYTGRPSVSYNEQFF. The DNA of the CDR3 is TGTGCCAGCAGCCCATATACAGGGCGTCCATCAGTTTCGTACAATGAGCAGTTCTTC.